These 22 T cell receptor beta chains were all obtained from the same sample, sequenced in a study of OX40 agonist ivuxolimab in advanced cancers. Assay: immunoSEQ multiplex PCR; the TCRdb copy retains only in-frame clones and omits some. The table records fewer than 100,000 clones, 84% of them present only once. Here the sequenced sample was CD4+ or CD8+ T cells sorted from blood, taken in a trial of the OX40 agonist ivuxolimab. Receptor source: an adult with an advanced solid tumor such as melanoma, head and neck, liver or kidney cancer.

This clone was recorded only once. The genes are TRBV9 and TRBJ1-2; a possible D gene is TRBD1 (6 bases). Looked up from germline, CDR1 is SGDLS and CDR2 is YYNGEE. Deletions cut 1 base from V and 4 bases from J, with 11 bases between. CDR3 size: 14 residues. The CDR3 loop is CASSVSTGPYGYTF. CDR3 coding DNA: TGTGCCAGCAGCGTATCGACAGGCCCCTATGGCTACACCTTC. Filled out from reference TRBV9 and TRBJ1-2, the complete variable domain reads DSGVTQTPKHLITATGQRVTLRCSPRSGDLSVYWYQQSLDQGLQFLIQYYNGEERAKGNILERFSAQQFPDLHSELNLSSLELGDSALYFCASSVSTGPYGYTFGSGTRLTVV.

The rearrangement joins TRBV30 to TRBJ1-3; D gene unclear. The CDR3 is 14 amino acids. The germline CDR1 and CDR2 sequences are GTSNPN and SVGIG (reference sequence). The V and J ends lost 5 bases and 2 bases respectively, with 13 bases between them. CDR3 bases: TGTGCCTGGGAAGGGCCTCCAGCTGGAAACACCATATATTTT. It encodes CAWEGPPAGNTIYF.

This clone turned up a few times. The V and J genes are TRBV6-1 and TRBJ1-2; the match to TRBD1 covers 7 bases. The CDR3 has 15 residues. Germline V CDR1 and CDR2: MNHNS, SASEGT. Trimming at V came to 1 base and at J to 8 bases, leaving 10 bases not matched to a gene. The CDR3 DNA follows: TGTGCCAGCAGTGAAGAACTAGACAGGGTTTGGGGCTACACCTTC. It encodes CASSEELDRVWGYTF.

The DNA of the CDR3 is TGCGCCAGCAGCCCGACAGTCCAGAACACTGAAGCTTTCTTT. The encoded protein is CASSPTVQNTEAFF. J is TRBJ1-1 and V is TRBV5-1; D may be TRBD1 (5 bases). Germline lookup yields CDR1 SGHRS and CDR2 YFSETQ. The CDR3 has 14 residues. V lost 4 bases to trimming and J lost 1 base, with 11 bases between them.

This clone was seen just once. The V call is TRBV19, the J call TRBJ2-1, with 9 nucleotides matching TRBD1. Per germline, CDR1 LNHDA and CDR2 SQIVND (reference sequence). The trim removed 1 base at V and 7 bases at J, leaving 5 bases unmatched. This CDR3 spans 15 amino acids. The CDR3: CASSIARDRVNEQFF. For the CDR3, the DNA is TGTGCCAGTAGTATAGCCCGGGACAGGGTTAATGAGCAGTTCTTC.

V usage is TRBV6-6 and J usage is TRBJ2-5, with 7 positions matching TRBD1. TRBJ2-7 matches the DNA end more closely, so the J call is doubtful. Germline lookup yields CDR1 MNHNY and CDR2 SVGAGI (reference sequence). This CDR3 spans 12 amino acids. The CDR3 DNA is TGTGCCAGCAGGACAGGGATCTACGAGCAGTACTTC. Translating it yields CASRTGIYEQYF.

The V and J genes are TRBV28 and TRBJ1-5; D gene uncertain. The CDR3 length is 15 residues. Germline V gene lookup returns CDR1 MDHEN and CDR2 SYDVKM. V was trimmed by 5 bases and J by 5 bases, leaving 16 bases between them. This CDR3 reads CASSTSRAYYQPQHF. The CDR3 DNA is TGTGCCAGCAGTACCTCGAGGGCTTACTATCAGCCCCAGCATTTT.

The genes are TRBV5-1 and TRBJ2-3; perhaps TRBD1 as D (5 bases). Per germline, CDR1 SGHRS and CDR2 YFSETQ. Trimming shortened V by 4 bases and J by 6 bases, and 18 bases separated the two germline ends. The length of the CDR3 is 15 residues. CDR3 sequence reads: CASSTSQVGADTQYF. The CDR3 region has the DNA TGCGCCAGCAGCACCTCACAGGTTGGGGCGGATACGCAGTATTTT.

The chain combines TRBV5-1 with TRBJ2-3; unclear D gene. Trimming shortened V by 5 bases and J by 6 bases, and 10 bases separated the two germline ends. The CDR3 extends over 12 amino acids. Germline CDR1 SGHRS, CDR2 YFSETQ. The CDR3 loop is CASRDSGDTQYF. In nucleotides, the CDR3 is TGCGCCAGCAGAGATTCCGGGGATACGCAGTATTTT.

The rearrangement links TRBV2 to TRBJ2-5; 8 bases line up with TRBD1. Germline lookup yields CDR1 SNHLY and CDR2 FYNNEI. V shed 6 bases and J 5 bases; nucleotides not matched to a gene: 5. The CDR3 totals 13 residues. The CDR3 DNA is TGTGCCAGCAGAACAGGGGGGTTGGAGACCCAGTACTTC. Translating it yields CASRTGGLETQYF.

This clone appeared once. The chain uses TRBV11-3 and TRBJ2-3; no firm D call. V shed 1 base and J shed 6 bases, with 8 bases lying between them. The CDR3 extends over 13 amino acids. Germline CDR1 is SGHNT and CDR2 is YENEEA. CDR3 in amino acids: CASSLGSEDTQYF. The CDR3, as DNA: TGTGCCAGCAGCTTAGGATCAGAGGATACGCAGTATTTT.

The gene calls are TRBV9 and TRBJ2-1; 7 bases map to TRBD2. The CDR3 sequence is 14 residues long. The germline V gene encodes CDR1 SGDLS and CDR2 YYNGEE. V gave up 0 bases and J gave up 5 bases; unmatched junction bases: 2. The CDR3 DNA reads TGTGCCAGCAGCGTAGTCGGGACTAACAATGAGCAGTTCTTC. Translated: CASSVVGTNNEQFF.

This chain connects TRBV2 to TRBJ2-7, with D possibly matching TRBD2 (5 bases). V was trimmed by 8 bases and J by 5 bases, leaving 16 bases between them. The CDR3 is 13 residues long. Germline V CDR1 and CDR2: SNHLY, FYNNEI. The CDR3 sequence: CASGWTARNEQYV. As DNA, the CDR3 is TGTGCCAGCGGTTGGACTGCGCGGAACGAGCAGTACGTC.

This clone has just a few counts. V and J are TRBV7-2 and TRBJ1-1, with a tentative D call TRBD1 (5 bases). Germline lookup yields CDR1 SGHTA and CDR2 FQGNSA. The CDR3 runs 14 residues. The V gene lost 4 bases and the J gene lost 4 bases, with 13 bases spanning the gap. The CDR3 DNA sequence: TGTGCCAGCAGCTACGACAGCGGGGGCACTGAAGCTTTCTTT. Its protein product is CASSYDSGGTEAFF.

The chain has TRBV7-8 and TRBJ1-1; D remains ambiguous. CDR3 length equals 13 residues. Between the trimmed V and J ends, which lost 4 bases and 0 bases, there was a span of 6 bases. In germline, CDR1 is SGHVS, CDR2 FQNEAQ. This CDR3 reads CASSSGVNTEAFF. The CDR3 DNA reads as TGTGCCAGCAGCTCGGGTGTGAACACTGAAGCTTTCTTT.

J is TRBJ1-1 and V is TRBV19, with TRBD1 matching 8 bases. CDR3 length: 12 amino acids. Germline CDR1 reads LNHDA; CDR2 reads SQIVND (reference sequence). The ends lost 5 bases at V and 6 bases at J; junction bases unmatched: 2. The CDR3 protein is CASSLTGAEAFF. The CDR3 region has the DNA TGTGCCAGTAGTTTGACAGGGGCTGAAGCTTTCTTT.

The chain is built from TRBV11-2 and TRBJ1-2; D unclear. V was trimmed by 0 bases and J by 7 bases, leaving 3 bases between them. The CDR3 extends over 11 amino acids. Per germline, CDR1 SGHAT and CDR2 FQNNGV. CDR3 in DNA: TGTGCCAGCAGCTTAGATGGTGGCTACACCTTC. Residues: CASSLDGGYTF.

This chain joins TRBV6-1 and TRBJ2-2; D gene ambiguous. The CDR3 is 13 residues long. Germline CDR1 and CDR2: MNHNS and SASEGT. Trimming stripped 1 base from V and 6 bases from J, with 6 bases between. Written as DNA, the CDR3 is TGTGCCAGCAGTGAAGGGGTCGCCGGGGAGCTGTTTTTT. Protein: CASSEGVAGELFF.

This chain connects TRBV7-2 to TRBJ1-5; perhaps TRBD1 as D (5 bases). The CDR3 is 12 residues long. Trimming removed 6 bases at V and 8 bases at J, with 11 bases between. Germline assignment: CDR1 SGHTA and CDR2 FQGNSA. The CDR3 protein is CASREGREPQHF. The CDR3 DNA is TGTGCCAGCAGGGAGGGGAGGGAGCCCCAGCATTTT.

The rearrangement joins TRBV5-4 to TRBJ1-5, with TRBD1 as a possible D gene (6 bases). This CDR3 is built from 15 residues. V dropped 2 bases and J dropped 0 bases, with 9 bases sitting between them. Germline V gene data show CDR1 as SGHNT and CDR2 as YYREEE (reference sequence). This CDR3 is CASSFGGNSNQPQHF. The CDR3 nucleotides are TGTGCCAGCAGCTTCGGGGGCAATAGCAATCAGCCCCAGCATTTT. The entire variable domain, with the rest obtained from reference TRBV5-4 and TRBJ1-5, is as follows: ETGVTQSPTHLIKTRGQQVTLRCSSQSGHNTVSWYQQALGQGPQFIFQYYREEENGRGNFPPRFSGLQFPNYSSELNVNALELDDSALYLCASSFGGNSNQPQHFGDGTRLSIL.

This chain connects TRBV7-9 to TRBJ2-7; D remains unclear. V was pared by 2 bases and J by 2 bases, with 13 bases between. Per germline, CDR1 SEHNR and CDR2 FQNEAQ (reference sequence). The CDR3 sequence is 15 residues long. CDR3 sequence reads: CASSLLVSLTYEQYV. CDR3 coding DNA: TGTGCCAGCAGCTTATTAGTCAGCTTAACCTACGAGCAGTACGTC.

This clone was picked up a small number of times. The chain uses TRBV4-3 and TRBJ1-2, with D hard to call. With 0 bases removed from V and 7 bases from J, the gap between germline ends came to 18 bases. CDR1 and CDR2 (germline): LGHNA, YSLEER. The CDR3 has 16 amino acids. CDR3 coding DNA: TGCGCCAGCAGCCAAGATGGTATTGCAGCCTTGGGTGGCTACACCTTC. Translation gives CASSQDGIAALGGYTF.